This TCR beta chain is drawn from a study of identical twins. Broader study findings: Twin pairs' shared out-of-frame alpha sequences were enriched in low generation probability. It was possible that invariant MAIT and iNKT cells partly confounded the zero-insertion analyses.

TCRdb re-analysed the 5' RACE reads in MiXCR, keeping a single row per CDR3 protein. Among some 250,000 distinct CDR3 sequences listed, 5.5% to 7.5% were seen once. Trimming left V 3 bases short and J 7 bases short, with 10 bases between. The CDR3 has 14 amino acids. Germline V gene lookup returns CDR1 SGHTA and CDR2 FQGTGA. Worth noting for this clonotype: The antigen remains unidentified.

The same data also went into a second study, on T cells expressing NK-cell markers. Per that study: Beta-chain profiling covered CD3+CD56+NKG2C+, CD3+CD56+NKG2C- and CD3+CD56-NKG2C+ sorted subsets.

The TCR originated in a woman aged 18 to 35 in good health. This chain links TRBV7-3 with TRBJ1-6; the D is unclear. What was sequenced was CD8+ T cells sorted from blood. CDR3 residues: CASSFTVENSPLHF. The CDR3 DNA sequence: TGTGCCAGCAGCTTTACAGTCGAAAATTCACCCCTCCACTTT. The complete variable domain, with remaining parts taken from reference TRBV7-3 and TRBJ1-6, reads GAGVSQTPSNKVTEKGKYVELRCDPISGHTALYWYRQSLGQGPEFLIYFQGTGAADDSGLPNDRFFAVRPEGSVSTLKIQRTERGDSAVYLCASSFTVENSPLHFGNGTRLTVT.